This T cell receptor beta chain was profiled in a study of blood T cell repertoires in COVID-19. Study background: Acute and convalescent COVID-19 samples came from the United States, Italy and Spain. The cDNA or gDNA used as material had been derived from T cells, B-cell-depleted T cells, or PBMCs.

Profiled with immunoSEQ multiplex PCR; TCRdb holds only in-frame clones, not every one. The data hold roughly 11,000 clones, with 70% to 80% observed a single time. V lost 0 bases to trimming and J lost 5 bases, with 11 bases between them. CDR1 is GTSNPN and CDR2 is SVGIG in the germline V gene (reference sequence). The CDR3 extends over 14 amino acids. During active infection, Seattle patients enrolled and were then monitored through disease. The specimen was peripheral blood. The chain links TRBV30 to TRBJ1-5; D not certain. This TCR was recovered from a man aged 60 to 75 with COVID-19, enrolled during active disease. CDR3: CAWSVGGPYQPQHF. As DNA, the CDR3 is TGTGCCTGGAGTGTTGGAGGGCCCTATCAGCCCCAGCATTTT. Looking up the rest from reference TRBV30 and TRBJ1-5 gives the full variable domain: SQTIHQWPATLVQPVGSPLSLECTVEGTSNPNLYWYRQAAGRGLQLLFYSVGIGQISSEVPQNLSASRPQDRQFILSSKKLLLSDSGFYLCAWSVGGPYQPQHFGDGTRLSIL.